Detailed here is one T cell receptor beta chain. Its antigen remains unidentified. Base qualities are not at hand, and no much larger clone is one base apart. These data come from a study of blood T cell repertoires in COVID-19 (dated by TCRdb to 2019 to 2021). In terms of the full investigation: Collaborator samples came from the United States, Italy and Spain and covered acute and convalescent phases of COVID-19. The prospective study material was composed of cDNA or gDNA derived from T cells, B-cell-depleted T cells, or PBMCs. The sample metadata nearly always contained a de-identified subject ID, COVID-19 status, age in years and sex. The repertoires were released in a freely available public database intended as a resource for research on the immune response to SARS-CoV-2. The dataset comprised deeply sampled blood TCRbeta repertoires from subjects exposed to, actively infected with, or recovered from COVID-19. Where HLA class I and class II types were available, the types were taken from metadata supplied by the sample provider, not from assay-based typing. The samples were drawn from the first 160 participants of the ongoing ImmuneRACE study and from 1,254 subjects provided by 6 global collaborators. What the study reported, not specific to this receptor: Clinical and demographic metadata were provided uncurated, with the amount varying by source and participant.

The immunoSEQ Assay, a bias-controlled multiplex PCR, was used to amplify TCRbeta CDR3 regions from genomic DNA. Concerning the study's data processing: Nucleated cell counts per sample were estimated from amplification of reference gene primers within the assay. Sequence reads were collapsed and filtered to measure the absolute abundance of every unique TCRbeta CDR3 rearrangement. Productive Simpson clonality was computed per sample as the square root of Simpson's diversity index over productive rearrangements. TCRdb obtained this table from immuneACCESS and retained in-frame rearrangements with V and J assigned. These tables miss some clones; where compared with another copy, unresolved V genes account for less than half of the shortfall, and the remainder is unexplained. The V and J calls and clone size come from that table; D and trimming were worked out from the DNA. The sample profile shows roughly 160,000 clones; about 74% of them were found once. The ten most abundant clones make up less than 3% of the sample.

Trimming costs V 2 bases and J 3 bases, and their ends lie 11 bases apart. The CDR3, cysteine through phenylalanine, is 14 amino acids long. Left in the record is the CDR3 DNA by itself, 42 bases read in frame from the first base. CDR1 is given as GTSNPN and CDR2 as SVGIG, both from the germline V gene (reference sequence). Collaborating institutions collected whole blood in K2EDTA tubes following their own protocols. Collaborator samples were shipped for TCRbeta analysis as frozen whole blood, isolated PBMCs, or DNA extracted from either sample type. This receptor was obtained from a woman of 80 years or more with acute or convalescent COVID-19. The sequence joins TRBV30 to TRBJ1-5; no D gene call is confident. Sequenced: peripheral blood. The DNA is TGTGCCTGGAGTCCTGCTGCGGTCAATCAGCCCCAGCATTTT. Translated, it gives CAWSPAAVNQPQHF. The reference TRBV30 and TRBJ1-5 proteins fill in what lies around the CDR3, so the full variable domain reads SQTIHQWPATLVQPVGSPLSLECTVEGTSNPNLYWYRQAAGRGLQLLFYSVGIGQISSEVPQNLSASRPQDRQFILSSKKLLLSDSGFYLCAWSPAAVNQPQHFGDGTRLSIL.